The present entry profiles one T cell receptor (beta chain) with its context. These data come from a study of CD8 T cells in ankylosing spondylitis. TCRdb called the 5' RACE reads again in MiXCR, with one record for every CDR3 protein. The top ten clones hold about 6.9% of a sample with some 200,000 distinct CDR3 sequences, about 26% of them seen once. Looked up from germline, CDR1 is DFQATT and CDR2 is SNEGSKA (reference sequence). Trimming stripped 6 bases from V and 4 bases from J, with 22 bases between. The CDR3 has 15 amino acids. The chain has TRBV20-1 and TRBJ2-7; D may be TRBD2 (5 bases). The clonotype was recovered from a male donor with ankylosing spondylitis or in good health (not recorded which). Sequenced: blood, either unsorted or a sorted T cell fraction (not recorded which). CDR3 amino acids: CSATNTRGTDYEQYF. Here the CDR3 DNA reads TGCAGTGCAACTAACACCCGGGGTACAGATTACGAGCAGTACTTC.